The subject of this entry is one T cell receptor (beta chain). Authors' processing steps: How many nucleated cells were present was estimated from reference gene primer amplification. Some clones are missing from TCRdb's copy, which holds only in-frame ones; the method was immunoSEQ multiplex PCR. V and J calls and clone size come straight from that table; D and trimming were deduced from the DNA. The repertoire includes about 280,000 clones, roughly 90% of them detected once, and over 10% sits in the top ten. Trimming pared 4 bases from V and 0 bases from J, leaving 16 bases between. Germline values: CDR1 SGHDT, CDR2 YYEEEE. The length of the CDR3 is 17 residues. The data were taken from a study of blood T cell repertoires in COVID-19. Those enrolled in Seattle joined during active infection and were followed longitudinally afterward.

The TCR sequence derives from a woman aged 65 to 85 with COVID-19, enrolled during active disease. Sequenced material: peripheral blood. The gene calls are TRBV5-6 and TRBJ1-4; D is uncertain. The chain's CDR3 is CASSPPAGSTTNEKLFF. The CDR3 DNA follows: TGTGCCAGCAGCCCCCCGGCAGGTTCTACAACTAATGAAAAACTGTTTTTT.